This TCR beta chain was captured by sequencing in a study of early T cells in non-severe SARS-CoV-2 infection. Study-level information: Sequencing input comprised bulk RNA from unsorted whole blood; chain pairing was not available. Findings and caveats of the study: Comparison of clonotypes with VDJdb favored anti-spike CD8 responses while missing private and CD4 specificities.

The CDR3 is made up of 16 amino acids. Germline V CDR1 and CDR2: MNHNS, SASEGT. Trimming took 11 bases from V and 7 from J; bases not matched to a gene: 16. Individual cDNA molecules received unique molecular identifiers. TCRdb fed the 5' RACE reads into MiXCR, producing one record per CDR3 protein. The data show under 85,000 distinct CDR3 sequences, about 12% seen once. This clonotype was detected ten times or more. Antigen specificity is unknown. The sample comprised whole blood. The chain links TRBV6-1 to TRBJ2-2; 10 bases map to TRBD2. The sequence was collected from an adult who was a healthcare worker with PCR-confirmed SARS-CoV-2 infection or an uninfected control (not recorded which). CDR3 bases: TGTGCCGGCGCACCGGGACTAGCGACTTTCGTCGGGGAGCTGTTTTTT. Its protein is CAGAPGLATFVGELFF.